These 6 T cell receptor beta chains share one sample of origin, sequenced in a study of memory CD4+ T cells and cytomegalovirus serostatus. Single viable CD3+CD4+CD8-CD45RO+ cells were sorted as the memory CD4+ T cells. Sequencing was performed with immunoSEQ multiplex PCR; in TCRdb, only in-frame clones are kept and a portion is missing. The table has about 60,000 clones, 82% seen once; the top ten hold around 0.5%. Sequenced: memory CD4+ T cells from blood. The source is an adult in good health and CMV-seronegative. Some clones in this sample may be carry-over from other donors' samples.

The rearrangement joins TRBV7-2 to TRBJ2-3, with no clear D. The CDR3 covers 13 residues. Trimming removed 5 bases from V and 2 bases from J, with 8 bases in between. Germline V gene sequence: CDR1 SGHTA, CDR2 FQGNSA. The CDR3: CASSIYNTDTQYF. Here the CDR3 DNA reads TGTGCCAGCAGCATATACAACACAGATACGCAGTATTTT.

Remarks on this clone: A much larger clone sits a single nucleotide away, making a read error possible. The CDR3 bases are TGTGCCAGCAGTGAAAGAGATACGCAGTATTTT. Its translation is CASSERDTQYF. This chain uses TRBV28 with TRBJ2-3; D is unresolved. This CDR3 is 11 amino acids long. V lost 5 bases to trimming and J lost 5 bases, with 5 bases between them. Germline CDR1 reads MDHEN; CDR2 reads SYDVKM. The complete variable domain, with remaining parts taken from reference TRBV28 and TRBJ2-3, reads DVKVTQSSRYLVKRTGEKVFLECVQDMDHENMFWYRQDPGLGLRLIYFSYDVKMKEKGDIPEGYSVSREKKERFSLILESASTNQTSMYLCASSERDTQYFGPGTRLTVL.

The chain couples TRBV18 to TRBJ2-2; D is unresolved. The V gene's germline CDR1 is KGHSH and CDR2 LQKENI. The V end was cut by 1 base, the J end by 7 bases, with 13 bases between. The CDR3 spans 15 residues. CDR3 coding DNA: TGTGCCAGCTCACCACGTGGAGTAGTGAGCGGGGAGCTGTTTTTT. As protein: CASSPRGVVSGELFF.

This clone was recorded only once. The J gene is TRBJ1-1, the V gene TRBV5-6, with no clear D. The CDR3 is made up of 13 amino acids. V lost 1 base and J 8 bases, leaving 12 bases between the germline ends. Germline lookup yields CDR1 SGHDT and CDR2 YYEEEE. CDR3 region: CASSLRQAKEAFF. The CDR3 nucleotides read TGTGCCAGCAGCTTGAGGCAGGCAAAGGAAGCTTTCTTT.

J is TRBJ1-1 and V is TRBV11-2; TRBD1 might be the D (6 bases). This CDR3 contains 14 residues. Germline CDR1 SGHAT, CDR2 FQNNGV. V was clipped by 5 bases and J by 4 bases, with 14 bases between them. Written as DNA, the CDR3 is TGTGCCAGCAGCCATGTTGGACAGAGCACTGAAGCTTTCTTT. Its protein is CASSHVGQSTEAFF.

The chain links TRBV5-8 to TRBJ1-5, with 7 bases that match TRBD1. Looked up from germline, CDR1 is SGHTS and CDR2 is YDEGEE. V shed 4 bases, J shed 0 bases, and the junction held 4 bases outside the gene matches. This CDR3 contains 15 residues. Written as DNA, the CDR3 is TGTGCCAGCAGCCTAGGGGACAGTAGCAATCAGCCCCAGCATTTT. Translating gives CASSLGDSSNQPQHF.